The 30 T cell receptor beta chains presented below share a single source sample, sequenced in a study of blood T cells in healthy people across ages. Primed by a sample-barcoded 5' primer and a J-beta primer mix, a second PCR proceeded for roughly 7 to 12 cycles. MiXCR, applied by TCRdb to the 5' RACE reads, yields one record per CDR3 protein. This table holds 710,000 or so distinct CDR3 sequences, about 32% found once. The sample comprised blood. The receptor source for this set is an elderly woman in good health.

The sample holds many counts of this clonotype. This rearrangement joins TRBV28 to TRBJ1-2; D may be TRBD1 (5 bases). The CDR3 length is 14 residues. Germline CDR1 MDHEN, CDR2 SYDVKM. The germline V and J ends were trimmed by 6 bases and 4 bases, with 15 bases remaining between them. CDR3 protein: CASSSGGNSYGYTF. In DNA form, the CDR3 reads TGTGCCAGCAGCTCGGGGGGGAATAGCTATGGCTACACCTTC.

The rearrangement joins TRBV18 to TRBJ1-2; unclear D gene. V lost 6 bases, J lost 0 bases, and 14 bases lay in between. Germline CDR1 KGHSH, CDR2 LQKENI. This CDR3 comprises 15 residues. This CDR3 is CASSPSPSSNYGYTF. The DNA for the CDR3 is TGTGCCAGCTCCCCGTCCCCCAGTTCTAACTATGGCTACACCTTC.

The chain employs TRBV12-3 or TRBV12-4 and TRBJ1-2, with a tentative D call TRBD1 (5 bases). V was cut by 7 bases and J by 8 bases, with 14 bases left in between. The CDR3 has 12 residues. The CDR3 spells CASTWGGYGYTF. CDR3 in DNA: TGTGCCAGCACCTGGGGGGGTTACGGCTACACCTTC.

This clonotype has at least ten counts. The chain links TRBV9 to TRBJ2-7, with D perhaps assigned TRBD1 or TRBD2 (6 bases each). Deletions cut 0 bases from V and 0 bases from J, with 10 bases between. Germline V gene sequence: CDR1 SGDLS, CDR2 YYNGEE. This CDR3 is 15 amino acids long. The CDR3 DNA sequence: TGTGCCAGCAGCGTAGGAGGGGGGTTCTCCTACGAGCAGTACTTC. Residues: CASSVGGGFSYEQYF.

In its sample, this clonotype was seen a few times. V gene TRBV7-9 combines with J gene TRBJ1-5, with D possibly matching TRBD1 (5 bases). The CDR3 runs to 18 residues. Germline assignment: CDR1 SEHNR and CDR2 FQNEAQ (reference sequence). Trimming removed 5 bases from V and 0 bases from J, with 20 bases in between. CDR3 DNA: TGTGCCAGCAGCCTAGGGGCTGGAAGCTCCTATAGCAATCAGCCCCAGCATTTT. This gives the protein CASSLGAGSSYSNQPQHF. Based on the CDR3 plus reference TRBV7-9 and TRBJ1-5, the full variable domain is DTGVSQNPRHKITKRGQNVTFRCDPISEHNRLYWYRQTLGQGPEFLTYFQNEAQLEKSRLLSDRFSAERPKGSFSTLEIQRTEQGDSAMYLCASSLGAGSSYSNQPQHFGDGTRLSIL.

This clonotype was observed at least ten times. The chain employs TRBV3-1 and TRBJ2-7, with no clear D. V was shortened by 0 bases and J by 3 bases, with 0 bases between the two germline ends. The CDR3 runs 11 residues. CDR1 LGHDT and CDR2 YNNKEL come from the germline V gene (reference sequence). CDR3 bases: TGTGCCAGCAGCCAAGACTACGAGCAGTACTTC. It specifies CASSQDYEQYF.

The table lists this clonotype with a few counts. The rearrangement joins TRBV6-6 to TRBJ1-6; perhaps TRBD1 as D (6 bases). The V and J ends lost 2 bases and 9 bases respectively, with 11 bases between them. This CDR3 comprises 14 residues. Germline CDR1 is MNHNY and CDR2 is SVGAGI (reference sequence). CDR3: CASSYAGEASPLHF. The CDR3 region has the DNA TGTGCCAGCAGTTACGCAGGGGAAGCTTCACCCCTCCACTTT.

The table lists this clonotype with many counts. This chain connects TRBV24-1 to TRBJ1-2, with a possible D match to TRBD1 (5 bases). The CDR3 length is 14 residues. Germline lookup yields CDR1 KGHDR and CDR2 SFDVKD. V lost 6 bases and J lost 1, with 11 bases in between. The CDR3 sequence: CATSQGPFNYGYTF. As DNA, the CDR3 is TGTGCCACCAGTCAGGGACCTTTTAACTATGGCTACACCTTC.

The V call is TRBV15, the J call TRBJ1-3; D may be TRBD1 (5 bases). Trimming stripped 3 bases from V and 4 bases from J, with 13 bases between. CDR3 length: 15 amino acids. In germline, CDR1 is LNHNV, CDR2 YYDKDF (reference sequence). Written as DNA, the CDR3 is TGTGCCACCAGCAGTCAGGGTGGCCTCGGAAACACCATATATTTT. Amino acids: CATSSQGGLGNTIYF.

Regarding this clonotype: A read error may produce the germline difference seen at one junction end. CDR3 region: CASSEVASGDTDTQYF. The DNA for the CDR3 is TGTGCCAGCAGTGAAGTGGCTAGCGGAGACACAGATACACAGTATTTT. This rearrangement joins TRBV2 to TRBJ2-3; 7 bases are shared with TRBD2. The germline V gene encodes CDR1 SNHLY and CDR2 FYNNEI. This CDR3 contains 16 residues.

Many counts were recorded for this clonotype. V is TRBV18 and J is TRBJ2-6; the D is unclear. Germline loops: CDR1 KGHSH, CDR2 LQKENI. This CDR3 spans 13 amino acids. V was clipped by 6 bases and J by 4 bases, with 7 bases between them. The CDR3 is CASSIPGANVLTF. In nucleotides, the CDR3 is TGTGCCAGCTCTATTCCGGGGGCCAACGTCCTGACTTTC.

Concerning this clonotype: A much more abundant neighbour one base away suggests this may be a read error. The chain has TRBV6-2 or TRBV6-3 and TRBJ1-6; 7 bases map to TRBD1. V lost 5 bases and J lost 8; bases outside the gene matches: 12. The germline V gene encodes CDR1 MNHEY and CDR2 SVGEGT. The CDR3 is 16 residues long. The CDR3 DNA reads TGTGCCAGCAGTCTGCCGGTGGACAGGTCTGATTCACCCCTCCACTTT. This sequence encodes CASSLPVDRSDSPLHF.

The V and J genes are TRBV6-5 and TRBJ1-2; no firm D call. The CDR3 extends over 15 amino acids. Trimming took off 4 bases at V and 4 bases at J, with 16 bases between the two ends. CDR1 is MNHEY and CDR2 is SVGAGI in the germline V gene. The CDR3 DNA reads TGTGCCAGCAGTTTCCAGACGGGAGCGACCTATGGCTACACCTTC. Protein: CASSFQTGATYGYTF.

This chain connects TRBV3-1 to TRBJ2-1; 10 nucleotides agree with TRBD2. Germline V gene sequence: CDR1 LGHDT, CDR2 YNNKEL (reference sequence). V shed 6 bases and J 6 bases; nucleotides not matched to a gene: 8. The CDR3 contains 15 residues. The CDR3, as DNA: TGTGCCAGCAGTACCGAGCGGGGGGGTGTCAATGAGCAGTTCTTC. Translation: CASSTERGGVNEQFF.

Comments on this clonotype: A single base separates this from a much larger clone, so it may be a read error. This rearrangement joins TRBV10-3 to TRBJ2-1, with a tentative D call TRBD1 (6 bases). TRBJ2-7 matches the DNA end more closely, so the J call is doubtful. CDR1 and CDR2 from the germline V gene are ENHRY and SYGVKD. This CDR3 contains 15 residues. CDR3 DNA: TGTGCCATCAGTGAGCGACAGGCCTCCTACAATGAGCAGTACTTC. It codes for CAISERQASYNEQYF.

This clonotype was counted many times. The genes are TRBV20-1 and TRBJ1-5, with D unresolved. Between the trimmed V and J ends, which lost 6 bases and 0 bases, there was a span of 15 bases. CDR1 and CDR2 from the germline V gene are DFQATT and SNEGSKA (reference sequence). The CDR3 runs to 15 residues. The CDR3 bases are TGCAGTGCCCAACAGTGGGAAAATAGCAATCAGCCCCAGCATTTT. Its protein product is CSAQQWENSNQPQHF.

As concerns this clonotype: At one of its ends the junction is not consistent with the germline gene, which may arise from a read error. This chain links TRBV5-1 with TRBJ2-2; D unclear. CDR3 length: 16 residues. The V gene's germline CDR1 is SGHRS and CDR2 YFSETQ. The CDR3 reads CASSALLSANTGELFF. For the CDR3, the DNA is TGCGCCAGCAGCGCTTTACTCTCGGCGAACACCGGAGAGCTGTTTTTT.

This clonotype has at least ten counts. The J gene is TRBJ1-1, the V gene TRBV20-1; D ambiguous. The CDR3 has 14 amino acids. V gave up 0 bases and J gave up 4 bases, with 12 bases separating them. CDR1 and CDR2 from the germline V gene are DFQATT and SNEGSKA (reference sequence). The CDR3 coding sequence is TGCAGTGCTAGAGATCTGCGACGGGGCACTGAAGCTTTCTTT. Protein: CSARDLRRGTEAFF.

This clonotype was seen at least ten times. The gene calls are TRBV7-2 and TRBJ1-1; perhaps TRBD1 as D (5 bases). Germline lookup yields CDR1 SGHTA and CDR2 FQGNSA. The CDR3 is 17 residues long. The V end lost 5 bases, the J end lost 1 base, and 20 bases lay between the germline ends. CDR3 DNA: TGTGCCAGCAGCCCGGAGGAGTGGGGGGGGGGGAACACTGAAGCTTTCTTT. Translating gives CASSPEEWGGGNTEAFF.

In its sample, this clonotype was seen many times. The V gene is TRBV20-1, the J gene TRBJ1-1; 8 bases map to TRBD1. The CDR3 spans 15 residues. J gave up 7 bases and V 1 base, and 11 bases lay outside the gene matches. Germline lookup yields CDR1 DFQATT and CDR2 SNEGSKA (reference sequence). The CDR3 DNA follows: TGCAGTGCTAGAGCTGCTGACAGGGGAGGGGGTGAAGCTTTCTTT. Translation: CSARAADRGGGEAFF.

In its sample, this clonotype was seen many times. J is TRBJ2-7 and V is TRBV7-8; D remains unclear. The DNA end favors TRBJ2-5, so the J call may be wrong. Germline assignment: CDR1 SGHVS and CDR2 FQNEAQ. The CDR3 is made up of 13 amino acids. The CDR3 sequence: CASTPLVGATQYF. The CDR3 nucleotides are TGTGCCAGCACCCCCCTGGTGGGTGCGACCCAGTACTTC.

Comments on this clonotype: Relative to the germline gene, one junction end is altered; a read error may explain this. V and J are TRBV20-1 and TRBJ2-3; TRBD1 matches at 7 bases. This CDR3 is built from 16 residues. Germline values: CDR1 DFQATT, CDR2 SNEGSKA (reference sequence). The chain's CDR3 is CGARDLDRVGTDTQYF. CDR3 coding DNA: TGCGGTGCTAGAGATTTAGACAGGGTGGGCACAGATACGCAGTATTTT.

A few counts support this clonotype. This rearrangement joins TRBV27 to TRBJ2-7; TRBD1 matches 8 bases. CDR1 is MNHEY, CDR2 SMNVEV, per germline (reference sequence). The CDR3 contains 14 residues. V lost 5 bases to trimming and J lost 6 bases; unmatched junction nucleotides: 9. The CDR3 bases are TGTGCCAGCAGTCACGACAGGGGAAACGGCGAGCAGTACTTC. Protein product: CASSHDRGNGEQYF.

The table lists this clonotype with a few counts. The V gene is TRBV25-1, the J gene TRBJ1-4; 8 nucleotides match TRBD1. The CDR3 loop spans 15 amino acids. Germline-derived CDR1 and CDR2 are MGHDK and SYGVNS. With 6 bases clipped from V and 2 bases from J, the junction kept 5 bases outside the gene matches. The CDR3 sequence: CASSGQGFTNEKLFF. The DNA for the CDR3 is TGTGCCAGCAGCGGACAGGGTTTCACTAATGAAAAACTGTTTTTT.

In this sample, this clonotype turned up many times. The J gene is TRBJ2-3, the V gene TRBV6-6, with 8 bases matching TRBD1. The V gene's germline CDR1 is MNHNY and CDR2 SVGAGI (reference sequence). Trimming took 5 bases from V and 3 from J; bases not matched to a gene: 4. The CDR3 loop spans 14 amino acids. Written as DNA, the CDR3 is TGTGCCAGCAGTGACAGGGGTGGAACAGATACGCAGTATTTT. It specifies CASSDRGGTDTQYF.

At least ten counts were recorded for this clonotype. The rearrangement uses TRBV6-5 and TRBJ2-3; 8 bases fit TRBD1. Germline assignment: CDR1 MNHEY and CDR2 SVGAGI. This CDR3 comprises 15 residues. V dropped 0 bases and J dropped 2; count of bases not matched to a gene: 1. The CDR3 reads CASSYSDRATDTQYF. CDR3 sequence (DNA): TGTGCCAGCAGTTACTCGGACAGGGCCACAGATACGCAGTATTTT.

Ten or more counts support this clonotype. The chain recombines TRBV20-1 with TRBJ2-5; 7 bases match TRBD1. The CDR3 totals 12 residues. V lost 2 bases to trimming and J lost 5 bases; unmatched junction nucleotides: 2. The germline V gene has CDR1 DFQATT and CDR2 SNEGSKA (reference sequence). The CDR3 DNA reads as TGCAGTGCTAGATTACAGGGGGAGACCCAGTACTTC. Protein sequence: CSARLQGETQYF.

This clonotype appeared many times. The gene calls are TRBV30 and TRBJ2-5, with D possibly being TRBD2 (6 bases). The CDR3 runs to 14 residues. Between the trimmed V and J ends, which lost 2 bases and 7 bases, there was a span of 17 bases. Germline values: CDR1 GTSNPN, CDR2 SVGIG (reference sequence). DNA of the CDR3: TGTGCCTGGAGTCCAGGGTGGCTTAGCGGGACCCAGTACTTC. This gives the protein CAWSPGWLSGTQYF.

The table lists this clonotype with a few counts. The chain is built from TRBV10-3 and TRBJ1-3, with D tentatively TRBD1 (6 bases). V was shortened by 6 bases and J by 1 base, with 7 bases between the two germline ends. The CDR3 runs to 13 residues. Germline CDR1 ENHRY, CDR2 SYGVKD. In DNA form, the CDR3 reads TGTGCCATCAGGGGGGCGTCTGGAAACACCATATATTTT. This translates into CAIRGASGNTIYF.

This clonotype has ten or more counts. CDR3 sequence: CASSTSRHPYEQYF. CDR3 DNA: TGTGCCAGCAGCACCTCAAGGCACCCCTACGAGCAGTACTTC. The J gene is TRBJ2-7, the V gene TRBV3-1; D unresolved. This CDR3 is 14 amino acids long. The ends were cut back, 5 bases at V and 2 bases at J, with 13 bases in the middle. Germline V CDR1 and CDR2: LGHDT, YNNKEL (reference sequence).